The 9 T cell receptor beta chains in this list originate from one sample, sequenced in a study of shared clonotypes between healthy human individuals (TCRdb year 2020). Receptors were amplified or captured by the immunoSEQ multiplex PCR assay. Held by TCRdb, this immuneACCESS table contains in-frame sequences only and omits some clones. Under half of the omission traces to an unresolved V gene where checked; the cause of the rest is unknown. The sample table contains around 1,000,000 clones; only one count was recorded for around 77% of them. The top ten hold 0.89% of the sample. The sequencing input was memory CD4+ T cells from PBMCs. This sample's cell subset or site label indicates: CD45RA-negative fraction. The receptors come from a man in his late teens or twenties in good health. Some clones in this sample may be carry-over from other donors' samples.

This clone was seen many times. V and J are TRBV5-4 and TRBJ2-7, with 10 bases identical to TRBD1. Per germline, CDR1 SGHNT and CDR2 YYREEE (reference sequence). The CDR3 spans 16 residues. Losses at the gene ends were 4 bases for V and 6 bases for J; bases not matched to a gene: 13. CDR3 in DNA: TGTGCCAGCAGCCCTAGACAGGGGGCGCAGGCAATCGAGCAGTACTTC. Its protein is CASSPRQGAQAIEQYF.

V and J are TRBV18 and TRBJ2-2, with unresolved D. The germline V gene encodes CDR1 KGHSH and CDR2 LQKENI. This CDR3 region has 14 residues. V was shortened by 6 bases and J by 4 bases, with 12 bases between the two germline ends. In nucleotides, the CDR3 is TGTGCCAGCTCCTTTCACGGTACCACCGGGGAGCTGTTTTTT. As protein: CASSFHGTTGELFF.

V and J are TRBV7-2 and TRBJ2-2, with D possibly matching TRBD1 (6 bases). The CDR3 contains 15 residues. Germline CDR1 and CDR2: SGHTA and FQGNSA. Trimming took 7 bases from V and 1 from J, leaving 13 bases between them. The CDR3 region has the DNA TGTGCCAGCACCAATGGACAGATGAACACCGGGGAGCTGTTTTTT. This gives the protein CASTNGQMNTGELFF.

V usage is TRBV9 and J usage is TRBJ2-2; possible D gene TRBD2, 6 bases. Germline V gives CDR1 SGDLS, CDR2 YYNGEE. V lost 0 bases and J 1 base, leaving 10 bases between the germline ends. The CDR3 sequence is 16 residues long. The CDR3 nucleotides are TGTGCCAGCAGCGTAGGTGGAGGGATGAACACCGGGGAGCTGTTTTTT. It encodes CASSVGGGMNTGELFF.

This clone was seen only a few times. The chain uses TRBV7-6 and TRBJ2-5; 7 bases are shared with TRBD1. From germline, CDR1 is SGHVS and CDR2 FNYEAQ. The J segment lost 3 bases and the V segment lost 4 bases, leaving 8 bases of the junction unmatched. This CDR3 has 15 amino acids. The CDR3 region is CASSSRQGREETQYF. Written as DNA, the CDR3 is TGTGCCAGCAGCTCCCGACAGGGCAGGGAAGAGACCCAGTACTTC.

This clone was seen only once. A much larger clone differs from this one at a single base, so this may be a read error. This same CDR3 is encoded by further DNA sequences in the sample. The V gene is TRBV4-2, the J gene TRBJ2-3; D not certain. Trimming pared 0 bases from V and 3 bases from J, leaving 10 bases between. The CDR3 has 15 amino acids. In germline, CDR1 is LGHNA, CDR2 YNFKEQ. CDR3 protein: CASSQESTATDTQYF. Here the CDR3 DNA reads TGTGCCAGCAGCCAAGAAAGTACGGCAACAGATACGCAGTATTTT.

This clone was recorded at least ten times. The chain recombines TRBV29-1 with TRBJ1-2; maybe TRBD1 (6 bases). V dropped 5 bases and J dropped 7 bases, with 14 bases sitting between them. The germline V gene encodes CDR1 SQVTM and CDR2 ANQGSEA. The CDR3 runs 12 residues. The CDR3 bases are TGCAGCGTTCCCAGGGGAAGTGGTGGCTACACCTTC. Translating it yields CSVPRGSGGYTF.

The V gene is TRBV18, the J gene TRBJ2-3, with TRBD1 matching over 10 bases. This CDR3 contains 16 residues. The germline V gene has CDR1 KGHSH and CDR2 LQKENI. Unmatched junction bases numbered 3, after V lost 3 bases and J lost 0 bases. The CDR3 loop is CASSPRDRGSTDTQYF. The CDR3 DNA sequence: TGTGCCAGCTCACCCCGGGACAGGGGTAGCACAGATACGCAGTATTTT. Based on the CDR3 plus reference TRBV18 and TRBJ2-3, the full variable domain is NAGVMQNPRHLVRRRGQEARLRCSPMKGHSHVYWYRQLPEEGLKFMVYLQKENIIDESGMPKERFSAEFPKEGPSILRIQQVVRGDSAAYFCASSPRDRGSTDTQYFGPGTRLTVL.

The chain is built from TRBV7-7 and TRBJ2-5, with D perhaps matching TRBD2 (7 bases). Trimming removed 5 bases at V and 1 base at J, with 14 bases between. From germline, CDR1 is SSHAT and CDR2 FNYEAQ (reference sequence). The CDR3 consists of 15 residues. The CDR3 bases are TGTGCCAGCAGCCCTCTGGGGGGGGCCCAAGAGACCCAGTACTTC. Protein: CASSPLGGAQETQYF.